This T cell receptor (beta chain) comes out of a study of long-term antiretroviral therapy in people with HIV. Findings and limits, study-wide: Narrower CDR3 length ranges marked HIV repertoires relative to controls.

V was clipped by 3 bases and J by 5 bases, with 8 bases between them. The CDR3 consists of 13 residues. Germline CDR1 is LNHDA and CDR2 is SQIVND (reference sequence). Sequencing used immunoSEQ v3.0 at survey level. Target depth was about 35,000-50,000 T-cell genomes per sample. The repertoire was sequenced with immunoSEQ multiplex PCR; TCRdb's copy has only in-frame clones and lacks some. This table holds tens of thousands of clones, approximately 90% found once. In regard to this clone: Its cognate antigen is unknown.

HIV-positive participants all received treatment in the United States. Each sample contained roughly 0.85-10 million cryopreserved PBMC, thawed before DNA extraction. The gene calls are TRBV19 and TRBJ2-1; D is unclear. This clonotype originated in a man aged 60 to 75 with HIV. The material was unsorted PBMCs, obtained 0.6 years after starting antiretroviral therapy. The CDR3 protein is CASSMLRNNEQFF. Written as DNA, the CDR3 is TGTGCCAGTAGTATGCTACGGAACAATGAGCAGTTCTTC.